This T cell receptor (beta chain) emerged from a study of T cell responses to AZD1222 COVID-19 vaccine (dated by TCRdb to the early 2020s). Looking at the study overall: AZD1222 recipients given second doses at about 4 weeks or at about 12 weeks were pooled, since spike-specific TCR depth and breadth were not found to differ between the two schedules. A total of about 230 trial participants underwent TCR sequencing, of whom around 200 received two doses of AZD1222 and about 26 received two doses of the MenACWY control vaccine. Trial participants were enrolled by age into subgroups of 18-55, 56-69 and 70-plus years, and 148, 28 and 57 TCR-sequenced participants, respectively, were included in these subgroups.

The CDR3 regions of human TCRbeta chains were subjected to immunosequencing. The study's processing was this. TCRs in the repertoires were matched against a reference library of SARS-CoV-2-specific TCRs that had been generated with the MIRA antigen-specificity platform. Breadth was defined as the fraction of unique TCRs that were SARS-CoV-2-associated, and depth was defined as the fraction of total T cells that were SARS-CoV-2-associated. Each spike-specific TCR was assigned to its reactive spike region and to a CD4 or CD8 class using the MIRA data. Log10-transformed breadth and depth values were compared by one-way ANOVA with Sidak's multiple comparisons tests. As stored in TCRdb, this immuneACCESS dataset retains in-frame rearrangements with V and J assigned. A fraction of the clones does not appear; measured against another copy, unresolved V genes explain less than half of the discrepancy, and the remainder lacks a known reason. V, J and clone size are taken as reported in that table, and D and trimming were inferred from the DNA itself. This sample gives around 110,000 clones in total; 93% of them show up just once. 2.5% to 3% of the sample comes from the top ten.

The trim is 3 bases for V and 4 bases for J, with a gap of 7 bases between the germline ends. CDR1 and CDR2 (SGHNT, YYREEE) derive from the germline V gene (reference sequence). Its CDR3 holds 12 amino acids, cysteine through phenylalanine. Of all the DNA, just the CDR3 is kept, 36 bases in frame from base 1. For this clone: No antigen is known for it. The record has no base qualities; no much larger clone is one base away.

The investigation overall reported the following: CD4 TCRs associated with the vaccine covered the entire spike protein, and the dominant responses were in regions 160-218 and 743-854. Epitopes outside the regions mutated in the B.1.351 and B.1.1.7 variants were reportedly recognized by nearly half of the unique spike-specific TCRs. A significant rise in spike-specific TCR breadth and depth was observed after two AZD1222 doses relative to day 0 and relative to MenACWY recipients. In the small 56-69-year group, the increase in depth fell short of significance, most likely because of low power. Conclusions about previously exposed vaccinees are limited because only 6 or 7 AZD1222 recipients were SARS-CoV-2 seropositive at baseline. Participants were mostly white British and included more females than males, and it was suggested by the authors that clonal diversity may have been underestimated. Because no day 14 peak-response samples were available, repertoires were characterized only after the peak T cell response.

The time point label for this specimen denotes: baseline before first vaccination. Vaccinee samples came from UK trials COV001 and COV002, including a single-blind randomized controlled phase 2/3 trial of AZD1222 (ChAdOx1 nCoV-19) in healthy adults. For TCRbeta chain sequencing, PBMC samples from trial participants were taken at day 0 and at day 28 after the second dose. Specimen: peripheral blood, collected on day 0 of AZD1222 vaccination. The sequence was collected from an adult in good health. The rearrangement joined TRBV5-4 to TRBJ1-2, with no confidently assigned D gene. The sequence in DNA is TGTGCCAGCAGCTCCGGGTCCTATGGCTACACCTTC. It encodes CASSSGSYGYTF.